These 27 T cell receptor beta chains originate from one sample sequenced in a study of blood T cell repertoires in COVID-19. Assay: immunoSEQ multiplex PCR; the TCRdb copy retains only in-frame clones and omits some. Of about 140,000 clones in the sample, about 82% were seen once. Sequenced input: peripheral blood. The origin of the receptors is a woman aged 55-70 years with acute or convalescent COVID-19.

This clone occurred once. This chain links TRBV6-1 with TRBJ2-3; D is perhaps TRBD1 (6 bases). CDR1 is MNHNS and CDR2 is SASEGT in the germline V gene. Trimming took 3 bases from V and 3 from J, leaving 13 bases between them. The CDR3 has 15 residues. The CDR3 sequence is CASSDLPDRTDTQYF. CDR3 DNA sequence: TGTGCCAGCAGTGACCTACCGGACAGAACAGATACGCAGTATTTT.

J is TRBJ1-1 and V is TRBV11-3; D not resolved. Trimming took off 0 bases at V and 1 base at J, with 9 bases between the two ends. Germline loops: CDR1 SGHNT, CDR2 YENEEA. This CDR3 is 15 amino acids long. This CDR3 is CASSLDPRRNTEAFF. The CDR3, as DNA: TGTGCCAGCAGCTTAGATCCGCGGAGGAACACTGAAGCTTTCTTT.

CDR3 sequence: CASSLGQVGSGANVLTF. The CDR3 DNA is TGTGCCAGCAGCTTGGGACAGGTCGGATCTGGGGCCAACGTCCTGACTTTC. The chain uses TRBV7-2 and TRBJ2-6, with 8 bases matching TRBD1. This CDR3 is built from 17 residues. Per the germline V gene, CDR1 is SGHTA and CDR2 is FQGNSA. V gave up 3 bases and J gave up 1 base; unmatched junction bases: 5. Full variable domain (missing parts from reference TRBV7-2 and TRBJ2-6): GAGVSQSPSNKVTEKGKDVELRCDPISGHTALYWYRQSLGQGLEFLIYFQGNSAPDKSGLPSDRFSAERTGGSVSTLTIQRTQQEDSAVYLCASSLGQVGSGANVLTFGAGSRLTVL.

The gene calls are TRBV11-2 and TRBJ1-4; D is ambiguous. Germline CDR1 SGHAT, CDR2 FQNNGV. The CDR3 consists of 15 residues. Trimming removed 3 bases from V and 3 bases from J, with 11 bases in between. CDR3 residues: CASSFWPAANEKLFF. In nucleotides, the CDR3 is TGTGCCAGCAGCTTTTGGCCCGCAGCTAATGAAAAACTGTTTTTT. The variable domain in full, with the rest retrieved from reference TRBV11-2 and TRBJ1-4, is EAGVAQSPRYKIIEKRQSVAFWCNPISGHATLYWYQQILGQGPKLLIQFQNNGVVDDSQLPKDRFSAERLKGVDSTLKIQPAKLEDSAVYLCASSFWPAANEKLFFGSGTQLSVL.

This chain's CDR3 is CASSLGGRIGNTEAFF. As DNA, the CDR3 is TGTGCCAGCAGCTTAGGAGGCAGGATAGGGAACACTGAAGCTTTCTTT. The J gene is TRBJ1-1, the V gene TRBV5-4; D gene uncertain. V was clipped by 2 bases and J by 1 base, with 15 bases between them. The CDR3 contains 16 residues. CDR1 and CDR2 (germline): SGHNT, YYREEE (reference sequence).

The chain combines TRBV4-1 with TRBJ1-1, with D unclear. Trimming removed 1 base at V and 4 bases at J, with 13 bases between. CDR1 and CDR2 (germline): MGHRA, YSYEKL. The CDR3 consists of 15 residues. The CDR3, as DNA: TGCGCCAGCAGCCAAGGCCCCCGGGTCCGCACTGAAGCTTTCTTT. Translation: CASSQGPRVRTEAFF.

The rearrangement uses TRBV5-4 and TRBJ2-1, with 8 bases aligning to TRBD2. V lost 0 bases and J lost 3; bases outside the gene matches: 2. The CDR3 is made up of 15 amino acids. From germline, CDR1 is SGHNT and CDR2 YYREEE (reference sequence). CDR3 sequence reads: CASSLGGGYYNEQFF. Written as DNA, the CDR3 is TGTGCCAGCAGCTTGGGCGGGGGGTACTACAATGAGCAGTTCTTC.

J is TRBJ2-3 and V is TRBV24-1; 7 nucleotides agree with TRBD2. V was pared by 0 bases and J by 0 bases, with 2 bases of the junction left unmatched. The CDR3 runs 16 residues. Germline V gene sequence: CDR1 KGHDR, CDR2 SFDVKD. The CDR3, as DNA: TGTGCCACCAGTGATTTGCGGGGGGAAAGCACAGATACGCAGTATTTT. This encodes CATSDLRGESTDTQYF.

V is TRBV19 and J is TRBJ1-6; D is undetermined. This CDR3 contains 15 residues. Trimming cost V 4 bases and J 6 bases, with 13 bases left between them. Germline values: CDR1 LNHDA, CDR2 SQIVND (reference sequence). The CDR3 bases are TGTGCCAGTAGTACCCAACAGTCTTTTAATTCACCCCTCCACTTT. Residues: CASSTQQSFNSPLHF.

The chain uses TRBV28 and TRBJ1-1; a weak D match, TRBD1 (6 bases). Per germline, CDR1 MDHEN and CDR2 SYDVKM. Trimming cost V 3 bases and J 1 base, with 9 bases left between them. This CDR3 is 14 amino acids long. The CDR3 is CASSFHRANTEAFF. The CDR3 region has the DNA TGTGCCAGCAGTTTCCACAGGGCGAACACTGAAGCTTTCTTT. The full variable domain, its missing parts supplied by reference TRBV28 and TRBJ1-1, is DVKVTQSSRYLVKRTGEKVFLECVQDMDHENMFWYRQDPGLGLRLIYFSYDVKMKEKGDIPEGYSVSREKKERFSLILESASTNQTSMYLCASSFHRANTEAFFGQGTRLTVV.

This chain joins TRBV24-1 and TRBJ1-1, with TRBD1 matching 9 bases. V dropped 3 bases and J dropped 6; count of bases not matched to a gene: 7. The V gene's germline CDR1 is KGHDR and CDR2 SFDVKD. This CDR3 spans 15 amino acids. In nucleotides, the CDR3 is TGTGCCACCAGTGATCCCGGGACAGGGCGGGCTGAAGCTTTCTTT. This translates into CATSDPGTGRAEAFF.

The gene calls are TRBV6-4 and TRBJ2-7, with 9 positions matching TRBD1. Germline CDR1 reads MRHNA; CDR2 reads SNTAGT. This CDR3 is 15 amino acids long. V gave up 9 bases and J gave up 3 bases; unmatched junction bases: 12. CDR3 nucleotide sequence: TGTGCCAGACCCTCCGGACAGGGGATTTGCTACGAGCAGTACTTC. It translates to CARPSGQGICYEQYF.

This chain connects TRBV5-8 to TRBJ2-4; TRBD1 is a possible D gene (6 bases). The length of the CDR3 is 17 residues. The germline V and J ends were trimmed by 2 bases and 4 bases, with 19 bases remaining between them. The germline gives CDR1 SGHTS, CDR2 YDEGEE. CDR3 sequence: CASSLSGAVGVKNIQYF. The CDR3 coding sequence is TGTGCCAGCAGCTTATCAGGGGCTGTGGGGGTAAAAAACATTCAGTACTTC.

A few counts support this clone. The chain couples TRBV6-1 to TRBJ1-2; 8 nucleotides agree with TRBD1. Trimming removed 0 bases from V and 1 base from J; junction bases left unmatched: 10. The CDR3 is 18 residues long. Looked up from germline, CDR1 is MNHNS and CDR2 is SASEGT. CDR3 region: CASSEAYYNTGGNYGYTF. CDR3 in DNA: TGTGCCAGCAGTGAAGCATACTATAATACAGGGGGTAACTATGGCTACACCTTC.

This chain connects TRBV24-1 to TRBJ2-3; the match to TRBD2 covers 10 bases. The CDR3 has 18 residues. From germline, CDR1 is KGHDR and CDR2 SFDVKD. Unmatched junction bases numbered 10, after V lost 3 bases and J lost 2 bases. The CDR3 DNA reads as TGTGCCACCAGTGATCCGGGATTAGCGGGGGGAGACACAGATACGCAGTATTTT. Amino acid sequence: CATSDPGLAGGDTDTQYF.

The V call is TRBV6-5, the J call TRBJ2-5; 8 bases are shared with TRBD2. V trimming: 0 bases; J trimming: 6 bases; junction bases outside the gene matches: 6. CDR3 size: 15 residues. The germline V gene encodes CDR1 MNHEY and CDR2 SVGAGI. The CDR3 DNA reads TGTGCCAGCAGTTACTCAGGACTAGCAGCGAAGACCCAGTACTTC. Amino acid sequence: CASSYSGLAAKTQYF.

The V and J genes are TRBV5-4 and TRBJ2-5, with a tentative D call TRBD1 (6 bases). V was trimmed by 4 bases and J by 1 base, leaving 14 bases between them. The CDR3 sequence is 15 residues long. CDR1 and CDR2 (germline): SGHNT, YYREEE (reference sequence). The CDR3 sequence: CASSPRGRFQETQYF. In DNA, the CDR3 is TGTGCCAGCAGCCCCAGGGGCAGATTCCAAGAGACCCAGTACTTC. Complete variable domain (other parts from reference TRBV5-4 and TRBJ2-5): ETGVTQSPTHLIKTRGQQVTLRCSSQSGHNTVSWYQQALGQGPQFIFQYYREEENGRGNFPPRFSGLQFPNYSSELNVNALELDDSALYLCASSPRGRFQETQYFGPGTRLLVL.

V gene TRBV14 combines with J gene TRBJ2-7, with a possible D match to TRBD1 (7 bases). The V gene's germline CDR1 is SGHDN and CDR2 FVKESK. This CDR3 is 14 amino acids long. Trimming shortened V by 4 bases and J by 6 bases, and 16 bases separated the two germline ends. CDR3 region: CASSRQGGHGEQYF. The CDR3 nucleotides are TGTGCCAGCAGCCGACAGGGAGGTCACGGCGAGCAGTACTTC.

The J gene is TRBJ2-5, the V gene TRBV4-1; 7 nucleotides line up with TRBD2. Germline V gene sequence: CDR1 MGHRA, CDR2 YSYEKL. The CDR3 is 19 amino acids. Losses at the gene ends were 0 bases for V and 7 bases for J; bases not matched to a gene: 20. The CDR3 DNA is TGCGCCAGCAGCCAAGATCGCATCCGGGTGGCGGGGGACCACGGGACCCAGTACTTC. This codes for CASSQDRIRVAGDHGTQYF.

DNA of the CDR3: TGTGCCAGCCTTCCCGGGGGGGCAATACACAATGAGCAGTTCTTC. Amino acids: CASLPGGAIHNEQFF. V gene TRBV11-3 combines with J gene TRBJ2-1; 8 bases fit TRBD2. The CDR3 is 15 amino acids. Germline loops: CDR1 SGHNT, CDR2 YENEEA. V was pared by 8 bases and J by 5 bases, with 11 bases of the junction left unmatched.

The chain carries TRBV6-5 and TRBJ2-7; TRBD2 matches 9 bases. The length of the CDR3 is 14 residues. Germline values: CDR1 MNHEY, CDR2 SVGAGI. V was clipped by 5 bases and J by 3 bases; unmatched bases: 5. The CDR3 DNA is TGTGCCAGCAGTCGGCGGGGGGGACTCTACGAGCAGTACTTC. It codes for CASSRRGGLYEQYF.

The J gene is TRBJ2-1, the V gene TRBV9; the match to TRBD2 covers 11 bases. This CDR3 contains 16 residues. Trimming removed 0 bases from V and 7 bases from J; junction bases left unmatched: 6. Germline CDR1 reads SGDLS; CDR2 reads YYNGEE. The CDR3 is CASSVGLAGRANEQFF. The CDR3 bases are TGTGCCAGCAGCGTAGGACTAGCGGGGAGAGCGAATGAGCAGTTCTTC.

The chain joins TRBV4-2 to TRBJ1-5; TRBD1 might be the D (5 bases). Germline assignment: CDR1 LGHNA and CDR2 YNFKEQ. The V gene lost 0 bases and the J gene lost 3 bases, with 9 bases spanning the gap. The CDR3 has 15 amino acids. Here the CDR3 reads CASSQELTDNQPQHF. The CDR3 coding sequence is TGTGCCAGCAGCCAAGAGTTGACAGACAATCAGCCCCAGCATTTT.

The chain couples TRBV14 to TRBJ2-7; the match to TRBD1 covers 9 bases. Trimming at V came to 3 bases and at J to 3 bases, leaving 9 bases not matched to a gene. The CDR3 contains 16 residues. CDR1 SGHDN and CDR2 FVKESK come from the germline V gene. Written as DNA, the CDR3 is TGTGCCAGCAGCCATGGGTCCGGGACAGGGTACTACGAGCAGTACTTC. This gives the protein CASSHGSGTGYYEQYF.

This chain connects TRBV3-1 (or the pseudogene TRBV3-2) to TRBJ2-4; maybe TRBD1 (5 bases). Germline values: CDR1 LGHDT, CDR2 YNNKEL (reference sequence). With 1 base removed from V and 0 bases from J, the gap between germline ends came to 10 bases. The CDR3 is made up of 16 amino acids. The CDR3 here is CASSQGVRGAKNIQYF. CDR3 DNA sequence: TGTGCCAGCAGCCAAGGGGTAAGGGGAGCCAAAAACATTCAGTACTTC.

V is TRBV3-1 (or the pseudogene TRBV3-2) and J is TRBJ1-1; D is unclear. Trimming shortened V by 2 bases and J by 3 bases, and 7 bases separated the two germline ends. Per germline, CDR1 LGHDT and CDR2 YNNKEL (reference sequence). The CDR3 is made up of 13 amino acids. The CDR3 DNA reads TGTGCCAGCAGCCAATGGGGAGACACTGAAGCTTTCTTT. This translates into CASSQWGDTEAFF.

The CDR3 loop reads CASSRDRALEGQYF. The CDR3 DNA reads as TGTGCCAGCAGCCGAGACAGGGCCCTCGAGGGGCAGTATTTT. V usage is TRBV11-2 and J usage is TRBJ2-3, with 7 bases that match TRBD1. V lost 5 bases, J lost 11 bases, and 13 bases stayed unmatched. Germline V gene sequence: CDR1 SGHAT, CDR2 FQNNGV. The CDR3 has 14 residues. The full variable domain, its missing parts supplied by reference TRBV11-2 and TRBJ2-3, is EAGVAQSPRYKIIEKRQSVAFWCNPISGHATLYWYQQILGQGPKLLIQFQNNGVVDDSQLPKDRFSAERLKGVDSTLKIQPAKLEDSAVYLCASSRDRALEGQYFGPGTRLTVL.